This passage covers 8 T cell receptor beta chains from one sample sequenced in a study of blood T cell repertoires in COVID-19. Clones were read by immunoSEQ multiplex PCR, and TCRdb kept only the in-frame ones, dropping some. The table has 250,000 to 350,000 clones, around 88% seen once. The specimen was PBMCs or T cells enriched from blood (not recorded which). Receptor source: a woman aged 40 to 55 who had recovered from COVID-19.

CDR3 region: CASNPHGGNQTDEQYF. CDR3 in DNA: TGTGCCAGCAACCCGCACGGGGGGAATCAGACGGACGAGCAGTACTTC. The chain is built from TRBV21-1 and TRBJ2-7; the table's D call, TRBD2, was not checked against the DNA. TRBV21-1 is recorded as a pseudogene. The CDR3 runs to 16 residues.

The chain employs TRBV6-2 or TRBV6-3 and TRBJ2-7; D possibly corresponds to TRBD1 (5 bases). Germline V gives CDR1 MNHEY, CDR2 SVGEGT. V dropped 5 bases and J dropped 0 bases, with 8 bases sitting between them. The CDR3 totals 13 residues. CDR3 region: CASSDRGSYEQYF. In DNA form, the CDR3 reads TGTGCCAGCAGTGACAGAGGCTCCTACGAGCAGTACTTC.

The CDR3 DNA sequence: TGCAGCGTTGAAGATCGGGGACTAGCGAGCGGAGATACGCAGTATTTT. This gives the protein CSVEDRGLASGDTQYF. The chain is built from TRBV29-1 and TRBJ2-3, with TRBD2 identical over 10 bases. The CDR3 is made up of 16 amino acids. Losses at the gene ends were 0 bases for V and 5 bases for J; bases not matched to a gene: 8. Germline loops: CDR1 SQVTM, CDR2 ANQGSEA.

This chain links TRBV27 with TRBJ1-2, with TRBD1 matching over 7 bases. The CDR3 has 14 residues. Germline V gene lookup returns CDR1 MNHEY and CDR2 SMNVEV (reference sequence). V was clipped by 10 bases and J by 8 bases; unmatched bases: 16. This chain's CDR3 is CAMRDSPLGGGYTF. The CDR3 nucleotides read TGTGCCATGCGGGACAGTCCCCTCGGGGGAGGCTACACCTTC.

The CDR3 region is CASSQDAAYEQYF. DNA of the CDR3: TGCGCCAGCAGCCAAGACGCGGCCTACGAGCAGTACTTC. This chain uses TRBV4-3 with TRBJ2-7; D not resolved. The CDR3 is 13 residues long. V dropped 0 bases and J dropped 2 bases, with 5 bases sitting between them. The V gene's germline CDR1 is LGHNA and CDR2 YSLEER.

The chain recombines TRBV7-9 with TRBJ2-1, with 9 bases lining up with TRBD1. Germline V gene data show CDR1 as SEHNR and CDR2 as FQNEAQ (reference sequence). V was clipped by 1 base and J by 2 bases; unmatched bases: 0. The CDR3 totals 15 residues. CDR3 region: CASSLGQGAYNEQFF. The CDR3, as DNA: TGTGCCAGCAGCTTAGGACAGGGGGCCTACAATGAGCAGTTCTTC.

On this clone itself: Other DNA sequences in the same sample also yield this CDR3. The CDR3 loop is CASSLTRESYGYTF. DNA for the CDR3: TGTGCCAGCAGTCTGACACGAGAGTCCTATGGCTACACCTTC. The chain combines TRBV28 with TRBJ1-2; D uncertain. Germline lookup yields CDR1 MDHEN and CDR2 SYDVKM. V was clipped by 5 bases and J by 4 bases, with 14 bases between them. This CDR3 has 14 amino acids.

This clone was recorded a few times. V is TRBV19 and J is TRBJ1-2; weak D call: TRBD1 (6 bases). V dropped 3 bases and J dropped 0 bases, with 11 bases sitting between them. CDR3 size: 15 residues. Germline V gene data show CDR1 as LNHDA and CDR2 as SQIVND (reference sequence). CDR3 residues: CASSIRQEPNYGYTF. CDR3 DNA sequence: TGTGCCAGTAGTATCCGACAGGAGCCTAACTATGGCTACACCTTC.